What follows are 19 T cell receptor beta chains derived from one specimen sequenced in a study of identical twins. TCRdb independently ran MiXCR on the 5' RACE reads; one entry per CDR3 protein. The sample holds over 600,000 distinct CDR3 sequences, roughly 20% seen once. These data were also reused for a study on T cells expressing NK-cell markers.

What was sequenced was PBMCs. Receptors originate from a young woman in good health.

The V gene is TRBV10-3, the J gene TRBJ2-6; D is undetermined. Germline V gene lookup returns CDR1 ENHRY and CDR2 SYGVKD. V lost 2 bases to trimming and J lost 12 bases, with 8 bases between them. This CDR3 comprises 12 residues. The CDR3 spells CAISEPMGVLTF. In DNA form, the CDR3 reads TGTGCCATCAGTGAGCCAATGGGCGTCCTGACTTTC.

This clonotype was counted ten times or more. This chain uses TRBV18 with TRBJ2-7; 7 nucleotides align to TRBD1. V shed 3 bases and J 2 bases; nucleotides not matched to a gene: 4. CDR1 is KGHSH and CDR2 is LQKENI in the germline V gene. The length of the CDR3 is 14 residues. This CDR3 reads CASSPDRAAYEQYF. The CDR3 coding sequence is TGTGCCAGCTCACCCGACAGGGCGGCCTACGAGCAGTACTTC.

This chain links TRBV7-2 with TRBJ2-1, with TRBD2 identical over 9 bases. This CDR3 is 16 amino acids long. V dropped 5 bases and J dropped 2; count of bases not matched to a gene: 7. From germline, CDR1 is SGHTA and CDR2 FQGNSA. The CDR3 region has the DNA TGTGCCAGCAGCCCAGGCAGCGGGGGGACCTACAATGAGCAGTTCTTC. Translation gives CASSPGSGGTYNEQFF.

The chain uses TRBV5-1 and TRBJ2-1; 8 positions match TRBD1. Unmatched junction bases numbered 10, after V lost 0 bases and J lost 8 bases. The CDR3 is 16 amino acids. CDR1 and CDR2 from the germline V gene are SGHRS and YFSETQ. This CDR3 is CASSLGSGGDLYEQFF. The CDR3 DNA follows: TGCGCCAGCAGCTTGGGGTCAGGGGGCGATTTGTATGAGCAGTTCTTC.

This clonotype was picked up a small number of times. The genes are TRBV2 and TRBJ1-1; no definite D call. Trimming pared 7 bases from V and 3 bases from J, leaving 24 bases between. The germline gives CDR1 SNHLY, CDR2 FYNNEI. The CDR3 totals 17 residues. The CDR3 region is CASTLRETAAKDTEAFF. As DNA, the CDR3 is TGTGCCAGCACATTACGTGAGACTGCGGCCAAAGACACTGAAGCTTTCTTT.

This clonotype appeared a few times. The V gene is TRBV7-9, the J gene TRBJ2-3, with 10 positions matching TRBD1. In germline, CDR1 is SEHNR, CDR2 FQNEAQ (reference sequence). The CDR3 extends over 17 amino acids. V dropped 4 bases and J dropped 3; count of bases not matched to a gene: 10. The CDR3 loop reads CASSSTQKGQGTDTQYF. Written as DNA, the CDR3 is TGTGCCAGCAGCTCAACACAAAAGGGACAGGGGACAGATACGCAGTATTTT.

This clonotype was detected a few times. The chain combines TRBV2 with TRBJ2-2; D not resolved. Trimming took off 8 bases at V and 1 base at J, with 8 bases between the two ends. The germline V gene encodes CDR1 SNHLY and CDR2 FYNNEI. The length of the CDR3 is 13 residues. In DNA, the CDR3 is TGTGCCAGCGTTGTCAGGAACACCGGGGAGCTGTTTTTT. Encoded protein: CASVVRNTGELFF. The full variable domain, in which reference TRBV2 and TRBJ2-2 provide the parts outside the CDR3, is EPEVTQTPSHQVTQMGQEVILRCVPISNHLYFYWYRQILGQKVEFLVSFYNNEISEKSEIFDDQFSVERPDGSNFTLKIRSTKLEDSAMYFCASVVRNTGELFFGEGSRLTVL.

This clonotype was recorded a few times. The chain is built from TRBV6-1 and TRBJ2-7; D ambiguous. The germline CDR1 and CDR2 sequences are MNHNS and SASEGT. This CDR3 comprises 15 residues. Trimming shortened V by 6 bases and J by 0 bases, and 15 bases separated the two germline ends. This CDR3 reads CASRNPGLTSYEQYF. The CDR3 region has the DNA TGTGCCAGCAGAAACCCCGGCCTCACCTCCTACGAGCAGTACTTC.

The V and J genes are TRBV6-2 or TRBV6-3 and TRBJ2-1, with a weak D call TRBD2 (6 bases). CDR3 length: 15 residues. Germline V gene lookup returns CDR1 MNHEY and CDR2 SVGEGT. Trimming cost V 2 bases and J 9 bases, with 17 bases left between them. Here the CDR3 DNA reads TGTGCCAGCAGTTACGGGTCGGGAGCAAACGGTGAGCAGTTCTTC. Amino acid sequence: CASSYGSGANGEQFF.

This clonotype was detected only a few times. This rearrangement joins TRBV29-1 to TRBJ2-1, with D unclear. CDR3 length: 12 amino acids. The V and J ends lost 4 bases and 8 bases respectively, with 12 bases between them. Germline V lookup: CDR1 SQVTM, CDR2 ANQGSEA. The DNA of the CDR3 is TGCAGCGTTGGATCCTGGGTAGATGAGCAGTTCTTC. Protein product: CSVGSWVDEQFF.

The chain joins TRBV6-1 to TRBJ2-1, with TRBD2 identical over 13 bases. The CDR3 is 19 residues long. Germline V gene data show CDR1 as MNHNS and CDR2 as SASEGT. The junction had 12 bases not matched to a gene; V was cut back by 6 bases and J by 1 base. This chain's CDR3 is CASSPLTSGRAGSYNEQFF. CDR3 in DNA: TGTGCCAGCAGCCCCCTAACTAGCGGGAGGGCCGGGTCCTACAATGAGCAGTTCTTC.

The CDR3 region has the DNA TGTGCCAGCAGGCAGCCGGGGGAAGGGTATGGCTACACCTTC. As protein: CASRQPGEGYGYTF. The chain is built from TRBV12-3 or TRBV12-4 and TRBJ1-2; possible D gene TRBD1, 5 bases. The V and J ends lost 6 bases and 5 bases respectively, with 16 bases between them. This CDR3 is 14 amino acids long.

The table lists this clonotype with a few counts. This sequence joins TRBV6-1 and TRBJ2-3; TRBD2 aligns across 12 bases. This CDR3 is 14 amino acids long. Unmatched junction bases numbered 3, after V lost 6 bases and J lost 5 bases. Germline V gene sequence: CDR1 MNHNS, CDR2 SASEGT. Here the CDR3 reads CASSPTSGRDTQYF. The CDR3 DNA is TGTGCCAGCAGCCCGACTAGCGGGAGAGATACGCAGTATTTT.

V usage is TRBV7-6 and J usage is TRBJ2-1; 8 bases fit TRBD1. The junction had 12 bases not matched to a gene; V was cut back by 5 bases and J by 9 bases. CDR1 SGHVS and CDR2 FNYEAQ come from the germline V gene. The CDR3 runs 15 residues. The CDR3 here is CASSPGQVVPGEQFF. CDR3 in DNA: TGTGCCAGCAGCCCGGGACAGGTGGTCCCCGGTGAGCAGTTCTTC.

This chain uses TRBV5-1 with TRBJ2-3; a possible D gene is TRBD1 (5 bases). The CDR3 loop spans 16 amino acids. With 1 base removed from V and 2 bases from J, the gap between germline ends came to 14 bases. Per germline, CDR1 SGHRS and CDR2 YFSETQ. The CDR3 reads CASSLKAGLNTDTQYF. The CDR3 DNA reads TGCGCCAGCAGCTTGAAGGCAGGGCTCAACACAGATACGCAGTATTTT.

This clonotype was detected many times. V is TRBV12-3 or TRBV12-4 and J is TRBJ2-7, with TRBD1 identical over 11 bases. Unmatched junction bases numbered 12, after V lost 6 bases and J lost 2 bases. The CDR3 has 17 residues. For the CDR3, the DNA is TGTGCCAGCAGCTCCGGAATTGGGGACAGGGGGACCTACGAGCAGTACTTC. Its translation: CASSSGIGDRGTYEQYF.

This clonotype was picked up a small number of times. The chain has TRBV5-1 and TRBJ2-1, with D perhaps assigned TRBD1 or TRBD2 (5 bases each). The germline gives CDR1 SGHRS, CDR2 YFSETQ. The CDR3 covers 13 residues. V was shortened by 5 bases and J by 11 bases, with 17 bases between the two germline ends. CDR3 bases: TGCGCCAGCAGAAGGGGAGAAGGCGGTAAGCAGTTCTTC. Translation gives CASRRGEGGKQFF.

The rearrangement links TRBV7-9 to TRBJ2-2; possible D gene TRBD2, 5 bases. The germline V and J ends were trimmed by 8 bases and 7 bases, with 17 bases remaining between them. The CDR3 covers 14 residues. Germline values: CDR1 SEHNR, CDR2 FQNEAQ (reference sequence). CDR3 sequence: CASEIVEGSGELFF. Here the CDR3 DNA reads TGTGCCAGCGAAATTGTCGAGGGCAGCGGGGAGCTGTTTTTT.

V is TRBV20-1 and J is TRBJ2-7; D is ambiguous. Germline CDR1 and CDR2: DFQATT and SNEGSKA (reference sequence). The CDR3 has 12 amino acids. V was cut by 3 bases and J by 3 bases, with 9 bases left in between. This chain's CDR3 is CSASQTVYEQYF. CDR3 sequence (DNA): TGCAGTGCTAGCCAGACGGTCTACGAGCAGTACTTC.